This T cell receptor (beta chain) appears in the sequencing data of a study of molecular identifiers for immune sequencing clone quantification. TCRdb re-analysed the PCR reads in MiXCR, keeping a single row per CDR3 protein. The sample includes 350,000 or so distinct CDR3 sequences, about a fifth of them seen just once. This clonotype was seen many times. The sequence derives from a human donor in good health. Some libraries in this study had Jurkat cell RNA spiked in. Source material: naive CD8+ T cells from blood, with Jurkat cell RNA spiked in. Sample subset: FACS-sorted CD8+CD4-CCR7+CD45RA+ naive T cells.

The CDR3 sequence is CASSLLDSMRDEQYF. The CDR3 coding sequence is TGTGCCAGCAGCCTCCTGGACAGTATGAGGGACGAGCAGTACTTC. The genes are TRBV5-8 and TRBJ2-7; possible D gene TRBD1, 6 bases. There are 15 residues in the CDR3. The germline V gene has CDR1 SGHTS and CDR2 YDEGEE. Trimming removed 4 bases from V and 5 bases from J, with 19 bases in between.